This TCR beta chain was obtained from a study of blood T cell repertoires in COVID-19. The wider study: Acute and convalescent COVID-19 specimens originated in the United States, Italy and Spain. In each case, the material was cDNA or gDNA derived from T cells, B-cell-depleted T cells, or PBMCs.

V gave up 6 bases and J gave up 0 bases; unmatched junction bases: 17. The CDR3 loop spans 18 amino acids. CDR1 is MDHEN, CDR2 SYDVKM, per germline. Original processing notes: How many nucleated cells were present was estimated from reference gene primer amplification. Repertoires were generated with immunoSEQ multiplex PCR, while TCRdb's copy carries only in-frame clones and drops some. That table supplies the V and J calls and clone size; D and trimming were determined from the DNA. The repertoire holds tens of thousands of clones, with 75% to 90% as singletons. The chain couples TRBV28 to TRBJ2-7; 7 bases map to TRBD1. The sequencing sample was made of peripheral blood. The receptor was isolated from a man aged 60 to 69 with active COVID-19. This CDR3 reads CASRRQGAAEPSSYEQYF. As DNA, the CDR3 is TGTGCCAGCAGGAGACAGGGAGCGGCGGAGCCGAGCTCCTACGAGCAGTACTTC.